One sample yielded the 9 T cell receptor beta chains listed below, sequenced in a study of OX40 agonist ivuxolimab in advanced cancers. Profiling relied on immunoSEQ multiplex PCR, and the TCRdb table lists in-frame clones only, not all of them. The sample holds 77,000 or so clones, around nine tenths seen once. Sequencing was performed on CD4+ or CD8+ T cells sorted from blood, taken in a trial of the OX40 agonist ivuxolimab. Receptors originate from an adult with an advanced solid tumor such as melanoma, head and neck, liver or kidney cancer.

The chain uses TRBV19 and TRBJ1-5; D remains unclear. Trimming stripped 2 bases from V and 4 bases from J, with 6 bases between. The CDR3 is 13 amino acids. CDR1 LNHDA and CDR2 SQIVND come from the germline V gene (reference sequence). CDR3 nucleotides: TGTGCCAGTAGTATACAGTCAAATCAGCCCCAGCATTTT. Protein product: CASSIQSNQPQHF.

This clone was detected only once. J is TRBJ2-5 and V is TRBV11-2; D remains unclear. The assigned J gene may be wrong: the sequence end matches TRBJ2-7 better. CDR1 is SGHAT, CDR2 FQNNGV, per germline. The CDR3 is made up of 13 amino acids. Here the CDR3 DNA reads TGTGCCAGCAGCTTCCTATCCCACTACGAGCAGTACTTC. Amino acid sequence: CASSFLSHYEQYF.

The chain has TRBV5-1 and TRBJ1-5, with 8 bases fitting TRBD1. CDR3 size: 14 residues. The V gene's germline CDR1 is SGHRS and CDR2 YFSETQ. With 4 bases clipped from V and 6 bases from J, the junction kept 6 bases outside the gene matches. CDR3 amino acids: CASSEGQGGQPQHF. CDR3 in DNA: TGCGCCAGCAGCGAAGGACAGGGTGGTCAGCCCCAGCATTTT.

The chain couples TRBV9 to TRBJ2-2; D unresolved. CDR3 length: 15 residues. CDR1 and CDR2 (germline): SGDLS, YYNGEE. Trimming took off 1 base at V and 2 bases at J, with 9 bases between the two ends. The CDR3 sequence: CASSVRPANTGELFF. As DNA, the CDR3 is TGTGCCAGCAGCGTAAGGCCTGCCAACACCGGGGAGCTGTTTTTT.

This clone was seen more than once but under ten times. The chain has TRBV9 and TRBJ2-2; D unresolved. The CDR3 extends over 15 amino acids. V dropped 0 bases and J dropped 3 bases, with 9 bases sitting between them. Per germline, CDR1 SGDLS and CDR2 YYNGEE. The CDR3 DNA reads TGTGCCAGCAGCGTAGGTCTCTCTGACACCGGGGAGCTGTTTTTT. It encodes CASSVGLSDTGELFF.

This clone has more than one count but fewer than ten. V and J are TRBV14 and TRBJ2-5; possible D gene TRBD1, 6 bases. Germline V lookup: CDR1 SGHDN, CDR2 FVKESK. CDR3 length: 15 residues. Trimming shortened V by 4 bases and J by 2 bases, and 14 bases separated the two germline ends. CDR3 DNA sequence: TGTGCCAGCAGCCCCGGGGCAGGACAGCAAGAGACCCAGTACTTC. Its translation is CASSPGAGQQETQYF. Drawing the rest from reference TRBV14 and TRBJ2-5, the complete variable domain is EAGVTQFPSHSVIEKGQTVTLRCDPISGHDNLYWYRRVMGKEIKFLLHFVKESKQDESGMPNNRFLAERTGGTYSTLKVQPAELEDSGVYFCASSPGAGQQETQYFGPGTRLLVL.

V usage is TRBV11-2 and J usage is TRBJ2-3; 9 bases map to TRBD1. Trimming removed 3 bases from V and 3 bases from J; junction bases left unmatched: 4. Per the germline V gene, CDR1 is SGHAT and CDR2 is FQNNGV. The CDR3 totals 15 residues. The CDR3 DNA reads as TGTGCCAGCAGCTTGACAGGGGGAGGAACAGATACGCAGTATTTT. It is translated as CASSLTGGGTDTQYF.

The chain joins TRBV11-2 to TRBJ1-5; D gene uncertain. Per the germline V gene, CDR1 is SGHAT and CDR2 is FQNNGV. V dropped 0 bases and J dropped 4 bases, with 4 bases sitting between them. The CDR3 has 13 residues. Here the CDR3 DNA reads TGTGCCAGCAGCTTAGAACAAAATCAGCCCCAGCATTTT. Translation gives CASSLEQNQPQHF.

V and J are TRBV9 and TRBJ2-7; D is possibly TRBD1 (6 bases). Germline V gives CDR1 SGDLS, CDR2 YYNGEE. The V end lost 3 bases, the J end lost 4 bases, and 17 bases lay between the germline ends. The CDR3 sequence is 15 residues long. CDR3 in amino acids: CASSAQGNSQYEQYF. CDR3 nucleotide sequence: TGTGCCAGCAGCGCTCAGGGGAATTCCCAATACGAGCAGTACTTC.